These 13 T cell receptor beta chains came from one sample sequenced in a study of identical twins. TCRdb passed the 5' RACE reads through MiXCR, listing each CDR3 protein once. Here the sample spans approximately 240,000 distinct CDR3 sequences, over 11% being singletons. Sequencing used memory (CD45RO+) T cells sorted from blood. These receptors originate from a woman under 30 in good health.

This chain uses TRBV11-2 with TRBJ2-1; 14 bases map to TRBD2. CDR1 SGHAT and CDR2 FQNNGV come from the germline V gene. There are 15 residues in the CDR3. Trimming cost V 5 bases and J 10 bases; bases outside gene matches: 7. This CDR3 is CASSTRLAGGNEQFF. The CDR3 DNA is TGTGCCAGCAGCACCCGACTAGCGGGAGGGAACGAGCAGTTCTTC.

This clonotype has more than one count but fewer than ten. J is TRBJ2-2 and V is TRBV7-2; D not resolved. Between the trimmed V and J ends, which lost 5 bases and 10 bases, there was a span of 14 bases. Germline-derived CDR1 and CDR2 are SGHTA and FQGNSA. The CDR3 covers 13 residues. CDR3 region: CASSQSEYEELFF. CDR3 coding DNA: TGTGCCAGCAGCCAGAGCGAGTACGAGGAGCTGTTTTTT.

V usage is TRBV19 and J usage is TRBJ1-1, with unresolved D. This CDR3 comprises 15 residues. Trimming took 3 bases from V and 2 from J, leaving 13 bases between them. Germline V gene data show CDR1 as LNHDA and CDR2 as SQIVND (reference sequence). This CDR3 is CASSIGWVGNTEAFF. CDR3 DNA sequence: TGTGCCAGTAGTATCGGTTGGGTAGGCAACACTGAAGCTTTCTTT. The entire variable domain, with the rest obtained from reference TRBV19 and TRBJ1-1, is as follows: DGGITQSPKYLFRKEGQNVTLSCEQNLNHDAMYWYRQDPGQGLRLIYYSQIVNDFQKGDIAEGYSVSREKKESFPLTVTSAQKNPTAFYLCASSIGWVGNTEAFFGQGTRLTVV.

The chain combines TRBV7-3 with TRBJ2-5; possible D gene TRBD2, 6 bases. The CDR3 has 13 residues. Germline CDR1 is SGHTA and CDR2 is FQGTGA. The V gene lost 1 base and the J gene lost 4 bases, with 7 bases spanning the gap. CDR3 in amino acids: CASSLIGGETQYF. CDR3 in DNA: TGTGCCAGCAGCTTAATCGGGGGAGAGACCCAGTACTTC.

In its sample, this clonotype was seen a few times. V usage is TRBV9 and J usage is TRBJ2-7, with D perhaps TRBD2 (6 bases). The CDR3 contains 14 residues. Trimming took 4 bases from V and 1 from J, leaving 12 bases between them. The germline gives CDR1 SGDLS, CDR2 YYNGEE. The CDR3 nucleotides are TGTGCCAGCAGCAGAGGTGCGGGGTCCTACGAGCAGTACTTC. It codes for CASSRGAGSYEQYF.

The V and J genes are TRBV20-1 and TRBJ2-3; TRBD1 or TRBD2 may be the D gene (5 bases each). This CDR3 has 12 residues. Per germline, CDR1 DFQATT and CDR2 SNEGSKA (reference sequence). The V gene lost 5 bases and the J gene lost 4 bases, with 10 bases spanning the gap. The CDR3 sequence: CSALGAADTQYF. The CDR3 bases are TGCAGTGCTCTCGGGGCGGCAGATACGCAGTATTTT.

The rearrangement joins TRBV5-1 to TRBJ2-7; TRBD1 is a possible D gene (5 bases). Germline values: CDR1 SGHRS, CDR2 YFSETQ. The CDR3 is made up of 15 amino acids. Trimming stripped 4 bases from V and 3 bases from J, with 17 bases between. The CDR3: CASSLIPQVNYEQYF. The CDR3 nucleotides read TGCGCCAGCAGCCTAATCCCACAGGTTAACTACGAGCAGTACTTC.

At least ten counts were recorded for this clonotype. The J gene is TRBJ2-3, the V gene TRBV24-1; D not resolved. Trimming cost V 4 bases and J 2 bases, with 6 bases left between them. This CDR3 contains 13 residues. Germline assignment: CDR1 KGHDR and CDR2 SFDVKD. The CDR3, as DNA: TGTGCCACCAGTGACCCGCTCACAGATACGCAGTATTTT. Translating it yields CATSDPLTDTQYF.

V is TRBV29-1 and J is TRBJ1-1; 10 nucleotides agree with TRBD1. There are 11 residues in the CDR3. Germline trimming cut 7 bases from V and 6 bases from J; bases unmatched to any gene: 2. Germline V gives CDR1 SQVTM, CDR2 ANQGSEA. CDR3 loop: CSGDRGPEAFF. The CDR3 DNA reads TGCAGCGGTGACAGGGGGCCTGAAGCTTTCTTT. Filled out from reference TRBV29-1 and TRBJ1-1, the complete variable domain reads SAVISQKPSRDICQRGTSLTIQCQVDSQVTMMFWYRQQPGQSLTLIATANQGSEATYESGFVIDKFPISRPNLTFSTLTVSNMSPEDSSIYLCSGDRGPEAFFGQGTRLTVV.

This clonotype was found a few times. This chain joins TRBV6-1 and TRBJ2-7; tentative D call: TRBD1 (6 bases). The germline V gene encodes CDR1 MNHNS and CDR2 SASEGT. This CDR3 is 16 amino acids long. V was clipped by 7 bases and J by 0 bases, with 19 bases between them. For the CDR3, the DNA is TGTGCCAGCACCTCAACGGCAGGGGCCTTCTCCTACGAGCAGTACTTC. Translated: CASTSTAGAFSYEQYF.

This clonotype was found a few times. V is TRBV20-1 and J is TRBJ2-7; possible D gene TRBD1, 6 bases. This CDR3 contains 19 residues. From germline, CDR1 is DFQATT and CDR2 SNEGSKA (reference sequence). The germline V and J ends were trimmed by 5 bases and 0 bases, with 29 bases remaining between them. Written as DNA, the CDR3 is TGCAGTGCTCGGAGTCTCCGGGACACTGAATCACACAGCTCCTACGAGCAGTACTTC. Its protein is CSARSLRDTESHSSYEQYF.

Only a few counts were recorded for this clonotype. This chain joins TRBV6-4 and TRBJ1-1; the D is unclear. The germline V gene has CDR1 MRHNA and CDR2 SNTAGT. The CDR3 loop spans 14 amino acids. V was clipped by 0 bases and J by 10 bases, with 15 bases between them. CDR3 sequence reads: CASSDSEGPAGAFF. DNA for the CDR3: TGTGCCAGCAGTGACTCCGAAGGTCCGGCTGGAGCTTTCTTT.

This clonotype was counted between two and nine times. This chain links TRBV10-3 with TRBJ2-1, with 11 bases fitting TRBD2. The germline CDR1 and CDR2 sequences are ENHRY and SYGVKD. The CDR3 totals 15 residues. V lost 2 bases and J lost 7; bases outside the gene matches: 4. The CDR3 sequence: CAISETSGRKNEQFF. The CDR3 nucleotides are TGTGCCATCAGTGAGACTAGCGGGAGAAAAAATGAGCAGTTCTTC.